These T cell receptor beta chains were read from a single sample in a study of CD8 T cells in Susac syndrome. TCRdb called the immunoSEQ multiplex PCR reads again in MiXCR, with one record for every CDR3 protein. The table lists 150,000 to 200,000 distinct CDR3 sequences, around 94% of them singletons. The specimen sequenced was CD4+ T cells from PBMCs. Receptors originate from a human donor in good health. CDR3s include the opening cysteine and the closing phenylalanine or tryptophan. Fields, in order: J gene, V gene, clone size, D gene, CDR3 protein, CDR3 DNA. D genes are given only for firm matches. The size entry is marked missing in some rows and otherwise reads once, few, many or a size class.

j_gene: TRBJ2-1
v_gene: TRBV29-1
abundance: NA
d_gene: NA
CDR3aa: CSGVGGSSYNEQFF
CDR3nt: TGCAGCGGGGTTGGGGGCAGCTCCTACAATGAGCAGTTCTTC

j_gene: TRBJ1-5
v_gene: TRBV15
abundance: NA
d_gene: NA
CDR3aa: CATSRDRSASYF
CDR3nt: TGTGCCACCAGCAGAGATCGGTCTGCTTCGTATTTT

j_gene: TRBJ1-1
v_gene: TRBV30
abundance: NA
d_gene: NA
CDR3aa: CAWNGGFTDTEAFF
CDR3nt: TGTGCCTGGAATGGGGGATTTACGGACACTGAAGCTTTCTTT

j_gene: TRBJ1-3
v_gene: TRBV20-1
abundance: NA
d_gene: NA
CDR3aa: CSATPGHPGNTIYF
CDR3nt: TGCAGTGCTACTCCGGGACATCCTGGAAACACCATATATTTT

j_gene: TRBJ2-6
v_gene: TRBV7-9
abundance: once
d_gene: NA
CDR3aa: CASTAGTGANVLTF
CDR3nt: TGTGCCAGCACCGCAGGGACTGGGGCCAACGTCCTGACTTTC

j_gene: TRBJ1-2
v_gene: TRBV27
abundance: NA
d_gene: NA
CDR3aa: CASSLNAGNHYGYTF
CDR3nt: TGTGCCAGCAGCTTGAACGCGGGAAACCACTATGGCTACACCTTC

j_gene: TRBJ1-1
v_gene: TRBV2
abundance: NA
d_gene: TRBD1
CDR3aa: CASSLQGSGTEAFF
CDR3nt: TGTGCCAGCAGCTTACAGGGGTCGGGGACTGAAGCTTTCTTT

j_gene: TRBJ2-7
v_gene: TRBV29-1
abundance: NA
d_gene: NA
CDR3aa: CSVETPMGPEQYF
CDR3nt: TGCAGCGTTGAAACCCCCATGGGGCCCGAGCAGTACTTC

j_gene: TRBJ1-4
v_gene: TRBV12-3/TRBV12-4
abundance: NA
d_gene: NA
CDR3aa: CASSFQNGGKLFF
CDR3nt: TGTGCCAGCAGTTTCCAAAATGGCGGAAAACTGTTTTTT

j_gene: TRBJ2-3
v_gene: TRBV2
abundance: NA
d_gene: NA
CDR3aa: CASRVLASTDTQYF
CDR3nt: TGTGCCAGCAGGGTTTTGGCTAGCACAGATACGCAGTATTTT

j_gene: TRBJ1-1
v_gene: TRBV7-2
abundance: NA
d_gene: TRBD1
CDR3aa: CASSRNRGPNTEAFF
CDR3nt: TGTGCCAGCAGCCGGAACAGGGGGCCGAACACTGAAGCTTTCTTT

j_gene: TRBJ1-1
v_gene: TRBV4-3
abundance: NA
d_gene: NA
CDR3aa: CASSQDHRGRNTEAFF
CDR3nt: TGCGCCAGCAGCCAAGATCACCGGGGGAGGAACACTGAAGCTTTCTTT

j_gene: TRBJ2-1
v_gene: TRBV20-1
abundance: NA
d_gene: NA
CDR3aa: CSADSWDFYNEQFF
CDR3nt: TGCAGTGCCGACTCTTGGGACTTTTACAATGAGCAGTTCTTC

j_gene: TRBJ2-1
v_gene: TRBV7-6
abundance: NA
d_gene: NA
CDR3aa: CASSSTISSYNEQFF
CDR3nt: TGTGCCAGCAGCTCAACCATAAGCTCCTACAATGAGCAGTTCTTC

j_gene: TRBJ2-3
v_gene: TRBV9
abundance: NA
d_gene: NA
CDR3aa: CASSVVAAAPTDTQYF
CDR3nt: TGTGCCAGCAGCGTAGTAGCCGCCGCCCCCACAGATACGCAGTATTTT

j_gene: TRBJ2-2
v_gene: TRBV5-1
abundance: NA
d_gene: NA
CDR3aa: CASSLGQGHTGELFF
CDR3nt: TGCGCCAGCAGCTTGGGCCAGGGGCACACCGGGGAGCTGTTTTTT

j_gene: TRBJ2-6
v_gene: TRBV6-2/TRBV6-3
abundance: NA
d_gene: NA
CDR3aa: CASGTYSGANVLTF
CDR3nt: TGTGCCAGCGGAACTTACTCTGGGGCCAACGTCCTGACTTTC

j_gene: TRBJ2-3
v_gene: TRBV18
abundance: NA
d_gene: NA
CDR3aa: CASSPVGTDTQYF
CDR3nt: TGTGCCAGCTCACCTGTGGGCACAGATACGCAGTATTTT

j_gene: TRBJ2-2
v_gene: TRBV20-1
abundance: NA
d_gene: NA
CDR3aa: CSARTQGNTGELFF
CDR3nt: TGCAGTGCTAGAACCCAGGGGAACACCGGGGAGCTGTTTTTT

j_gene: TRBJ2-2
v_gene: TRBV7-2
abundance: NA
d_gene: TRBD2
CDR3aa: CASSPSGGASGELFF
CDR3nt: TGTGCCAGCAGCCCTAGCGGGGGGGCCTCCGGGGAGCTGTTTTTT

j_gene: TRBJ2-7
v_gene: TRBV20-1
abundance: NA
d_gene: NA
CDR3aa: CSAILGGLYEQYF
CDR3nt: TGCAGTGCTATACTAGGGGGTCTCTACGAGCAGTACTTC

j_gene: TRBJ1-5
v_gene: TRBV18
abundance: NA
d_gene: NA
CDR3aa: CASSPAENQPQHF
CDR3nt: TGTGCCAGCTCACCAGCAGAGAATCAGCCCCAGCATTTT

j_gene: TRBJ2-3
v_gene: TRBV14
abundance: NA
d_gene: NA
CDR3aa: CASSHPDTIRDTQYF
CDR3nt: TGTGCCAGCAGCCATCCCGACACCATTCGAGATACGCAGTATTTT